Following are 11 T cell receptor beta chains from one sample sequenced in a study of graft-versus-host responses after intestinal transplantation. The repertoire was sequenced with immunoSEQ multiplex PCR; TCRdb's copy has only in-frame clones and lacks some. Among tens of thousands of clones listed, 80% to 90% were seen once. Sequences were derived from PBMCs, sampled 26 days after transplant. These receptors all come from a human patient who received an intestinal transplant, so some T cells may come from the graft donor.

The chain joins TRBV6-1 to TRBJ1-1; weak D call: TRBD1 (6 bases). The CDR3 loop spans 17 amino acids. Between the trimmed V and J ends, which lost 2 bases and 3 bases, there was a span of 19 bases. CDR1 is MNHNS and CDR2 is SASEGT in the germline V gene. The DNA for the CDR3 is TGTGCCAGCAGTGAATCTCCCCCGGACAGTGTGGACACTGAAGCTTTCTTT. Translating it yields CASSESPPDSVDTEAFF.

The genes are TRBV28 and TRBJ1-5; 7 positions agree with TRBD1. The CDR3 extends over 15 amino acids. The V gene's germline CDR1 is MDHEN and CDR2 SYDVKM. The J segment lost 5 bases and the V segment lost 9 bases, leaving 13 bases of the junction unmatched. The CDR3 loop reads CASIPDRTFYQPQHF. CDR3 sequence (DNA): TGTGCCAGTATTCCGGACAGGACCTTTTATCAGCCCCAGCATTTT.

The chain links TRBV6-6 to TRBJ2-5; D unclear. This CDR3 has 15 residues. CDR1 is MNHNY, CDR2 SVGAGI, per germline (reference sequence). V was cut by 2 bases and J by 5 bases, with 15 bases left in between. DNA of the CDR3: TGTGCCAGCAGTTACGGCACACATAGCACGGAGACCCAGTACTTC. Translating gives CASSYGTHSTETQYF.

This clone was counted between two and nine times. The chain employs TRBV5-8 and TRBJ2-5; D uncertain. Germline assignment: CDR1 SGHTS and CDR2 YDEGEE. The V end was cut by 4 bases, the J end by 2 bases, with 15 bases between. CDR3 size: 15 residues. The CDR3 loop reads CASSARSSRQETQYF. CDR3 nucleotide sequence: TGTGCCAGCAGCGCCCGGAGTAGTAGACAAGAGACCCAGTACTTC.

This clone came up once. The chain recombines TRBV6-6 with TRBJ1-1, with unresolved D. The germline V and J ends were trimmed by 7 bases and 2 bases, with 5 bases remaining between them. The CDR3 contains 11 residues. Germline V CDR1 and CDR2: MNHNY, SVGAGI (reference sequence). The CDR3 DNA reads as TGTGCCAGCACCCTTAACACTGAAGCTTTCTTT. Translation: CASTLNTEAFF.

The chain employs TRBV9 and TRBJ2-3; TRBD1 aligns across 8 bases. Germline V CDR1 and CDR2: SGDLS, YYNGEE. With 3 bases clipped from V and 0 bases from J, the junction kept 0 bases outside the gene matches. The CDR3 sequence is 14 residues long. The CDR3 DNA is TGTGCCAGCAGCGGACAGGGGAGCACAGATACGCAGTATTTT. It encodes CASSGQGSTDTQYF. Full variable domain (outside the CDR3, taken from reference TRBV9 and TRBJ2-3): DSGVTQTPKHLITATGQRVTLRCSPRSGDLSVYWYQQSLDQGLQFLIQYYNGEERAKGNILERFSAQQFPDLHSELNLSSLELGDSALYFCASSGQGSTDTQYFGPGTRLTVL.

The chain uses TRBV27 and TRBJ2-1; 13 nucleotides agree with TRBD2. Germline V gives CDR1 MNHEY, CDR2 SMNVEV (reference sequence). V trimming: 4 bases; J trimming: 0 bases; junction bases outside the gene matches: 12. The CDR3 is made up of 20 amino acids. DNA of the CDR3: TGTGCCAGCAGTTCCTGGACTAGCGGGAGAGAGGGGTTCTCCTACAATGAGCAGTTCTTC. Amino acids: CASSSWTSGREGFSYNEQFF.

The chain employs TRBV5-4 and TRBJ2-2, with 11 bases fitting TRBD2. V shed 1 base and J 4 bases; nucleotides not matched to a gene: 9. CDR3 length equals 18 residues. Germline CDR1 is SGHNT and CDR2 is YYREEE (reference sequence). The CDR3 region is CASSLTWLAGGVTGELFF. In nucleotides, the CDR3 is TGTGCCAGCAGCTTGACTTGGCTAGCGGGAGGTGTCACCGGGGAGCTGTTTTTT.

The chain couples TRBV11-2 to TRBJ1-1; D is unclear. This CDR3 comprises 12 residues. The V end was cut by 4 bases, the J end by 6 bases, with 9 bases between. Germline V gene lookup returns CDR1 SGHAT and CDR2 FQNNGV. The CDR3 is CASSSPVAEAFF. DNA for the CDR3: TGTGCCAGCAGCTCCCCCGTCGCTGAAGCTTTCTTT.

The chain uses TRBV18 and TRBJ1-1; D is undetermined. The CDR3 has 14 residues. V was clipped by 6 bases and J by 3 bases, with 14 bases between them. CDR1 is KGHSH and CDR2 is LQKENI in the germline V gene. CDR3 in amino acids: CASSTIYTDTEAFF. For the CDR3, the DNA is TGTGCCAGCTCCACCATATATACAGACACTGAAGCTTTCTTT. Variable domain in full (rest from reference TRBV18 and TRBJ1-1): NAGVMQNPRHLVRRRGQEARLRCSPMKGHSHVYWYRQLPEEGLKFMVYLQKENIIDESGMPKERFSAEFPKEGPSILRIQQVVRGDSAAYFCASSTIYTDTEAFFGQGTRLTVV.

V and J are TRBV18 and TRBJ2-5; 7 nucleotides line up with TRBD2. V shed 3 bases, J shed 3 bases, and the junction held 7 bases outside the gene matches. The CDR3 extends over 15 amino acids. Germline CDR1 and CDR2: KGHSH and LQKENI. The CDR3: CASSPRLADEETQYF. The CDR3 DNA sequence: TGTGCCAGCTCACCGAGGCTAGCGGATGAAGAGACCCAGTACTTC.